Listed below are T cell receptor beta chains from one sample, sequenced in a study of neurological immune-mediated disorders. Via MiXCR, TCRdb re-called the 5' RACE reads, giving one row per CDR3 protein. Of tens of thousands of distinct CDR3 sequences in the sample, about 2.5% were seen once. The sample consisted of PBMCs. These receptors were collected from a woman in her twenties or thirties with multiple sclerosis. Each CDR3 is given with its conserved first and last residue. A D gene is named only where the DNA matches it firmly. Clone size is not always given. Where it is, it says once, few, many or a class for expanded clones.

J	D	V	size	CDR3	DNA
TRBJ2-7	TRBD2	TRBV4-3	NA	CASSQDFRTSGKTSEQYF	TGCGCCAGCAGCCAAGATTTCCGGACTAGCGGGAAGACTTCCGAGCAGTACTTC
TRBJ2-7	TRBD1	TRBV5-1	many	CASSLGTDSYEQYF	TGCGCCAGCAGCCTGGGGACAGACTCCTACGAGCAGTACTTC
TRBJ2-7	NA	TRBV12-3/TRBV12-4	many	CASSLGVAYEQYF	TGTGCCAGCAGTTTAGGGGTAGCCTACGAGCAGTACTTC
TRBJ2-7	NA	TRBV7-2	many	CASSFYESDEQYF	TGTGCCAGCAGCTTTTATGAGAGCGACGAGCAGTACTTC
TRBJ2-7	NA	TRBV4-3	many	CASSQDQSAVSSYEQYF	TGCGCCAGCAGCCAAGATCAAAGTGCGGTGAGCTCCTACGAGCAGTACTTC
TRBJ1-2	NA	TRBV29-1	many	CSVEAQDSVNYGYTF	TGCAGCGTTGAAGCACAGGACTCCGTTAACTATGGCTACACCTTC
TRBJ2-6	NA	TRBV12-3/TRBV12-4	many	CASISLGGTSGANVLTF	TGTGCCAGCATCTCCCTGGGAGGCACCTCTGGGGCCAACGTCCTGACTTTC
TRBJ1-1	NA	TRBV5-5	many	CASSINRGRTEAFF	TGTGCCAGCAGCATCAACCGGGGACGCACTGAAGCTTTCTTT
TRBJ2-3	TRBD2	TRBV7-2	many	CASSSAGTRITDTQYF	TGTGCCAGCAGCTCGGCCGGGACTAGGATAACAGATACGCAGTATTTT
TRBJ2-5	TRBD1	TRBV20-1	many	CSAKRDRNQETQYF	TGCAGTGCTAAACGGGACAGAAATCAAGAGACCCAGTACTTC
TRBJ2-7	TRBD1	TRBV29-1	many	CSVSGGQGRYF	TGCAGCGTCAGCGGAGGACAGGGACGATACTTC
TRBJ1-5	NA	TRBV20-1	many	CSCWGGGNSNQPQHF	TGCAGTTGTTGGGGGGGAGGTAATAGCAATCAGCCCCAGCATTTT
TRBJ2-2	NA	TRBV10-3	many	CAISDTGTRNTGELFF	TGTGCCATCAGTGACACCGGGACAAGGAACACCGGGGAGCTGTTTTTT
TRBJ1-1	NA	TRBV3-1	many	CASSQDAGEGTEAFF	TGTGCCAGCAGCCAAGACGCAGGGGAAGGCACTGAAGCTTTCTTT
TRBJ2-7	TRBD1	TRBV3-1	many	CASSQEVARTGGYEQYF	TGTGCCAGCAGCCAAGAGGTGGCGCGGACAGGTGGATACGAGCAGTACTTC
TRBJ2-3	TRBD2	TRBV12-3/TRBV12-4	many	CASSRGGRRADTQYF	TGTGCCAGCAGTAGGGGCGGGAGGAGGGCAGATACGCAGTATTTT